This T cell receptor (beta chain) appears in the sequencing data of a study of siplizumab effects on memory and regulatory T cells. Assay: immunoSEQ multiplex PCR; the TCRdb copy retains only in-frame clones and omits some. The sample contains 70,000 or so clones, about 87% of which appear only once. The CDR3 spans 13 residues. V dropped 5 bases and J dropped 7 bases, with 12 bases sitting between them. Germline assignment: CDR1 SGHDT and CDR2 YYEEEE. The clonotype was recovered from a human donor in good health. The chain uses TRBV5-6 and TRBJ2-2; unclear D gene. Source material: Tregs sorted from blood. In DNA, the CDR3 is TGTGCCAGCAGAGGGCCGCGAGACGGGGAGCTGTTTTTT. It yields the protein CASRGPRDGELFF. Based on the CDR3 plus reference TRBV5-6 and TRBJ2-2, the full variable domain is DAGVTQSPTHLIKTRGQQVTLRCSPKSGHDTVSWYQQALGQGPQFIFQYYEEEERQRGNFPDRFSGHQFPNYSSELNVNALLLGDSALYLCASRGPRDGELFFGEGSRLTVL.